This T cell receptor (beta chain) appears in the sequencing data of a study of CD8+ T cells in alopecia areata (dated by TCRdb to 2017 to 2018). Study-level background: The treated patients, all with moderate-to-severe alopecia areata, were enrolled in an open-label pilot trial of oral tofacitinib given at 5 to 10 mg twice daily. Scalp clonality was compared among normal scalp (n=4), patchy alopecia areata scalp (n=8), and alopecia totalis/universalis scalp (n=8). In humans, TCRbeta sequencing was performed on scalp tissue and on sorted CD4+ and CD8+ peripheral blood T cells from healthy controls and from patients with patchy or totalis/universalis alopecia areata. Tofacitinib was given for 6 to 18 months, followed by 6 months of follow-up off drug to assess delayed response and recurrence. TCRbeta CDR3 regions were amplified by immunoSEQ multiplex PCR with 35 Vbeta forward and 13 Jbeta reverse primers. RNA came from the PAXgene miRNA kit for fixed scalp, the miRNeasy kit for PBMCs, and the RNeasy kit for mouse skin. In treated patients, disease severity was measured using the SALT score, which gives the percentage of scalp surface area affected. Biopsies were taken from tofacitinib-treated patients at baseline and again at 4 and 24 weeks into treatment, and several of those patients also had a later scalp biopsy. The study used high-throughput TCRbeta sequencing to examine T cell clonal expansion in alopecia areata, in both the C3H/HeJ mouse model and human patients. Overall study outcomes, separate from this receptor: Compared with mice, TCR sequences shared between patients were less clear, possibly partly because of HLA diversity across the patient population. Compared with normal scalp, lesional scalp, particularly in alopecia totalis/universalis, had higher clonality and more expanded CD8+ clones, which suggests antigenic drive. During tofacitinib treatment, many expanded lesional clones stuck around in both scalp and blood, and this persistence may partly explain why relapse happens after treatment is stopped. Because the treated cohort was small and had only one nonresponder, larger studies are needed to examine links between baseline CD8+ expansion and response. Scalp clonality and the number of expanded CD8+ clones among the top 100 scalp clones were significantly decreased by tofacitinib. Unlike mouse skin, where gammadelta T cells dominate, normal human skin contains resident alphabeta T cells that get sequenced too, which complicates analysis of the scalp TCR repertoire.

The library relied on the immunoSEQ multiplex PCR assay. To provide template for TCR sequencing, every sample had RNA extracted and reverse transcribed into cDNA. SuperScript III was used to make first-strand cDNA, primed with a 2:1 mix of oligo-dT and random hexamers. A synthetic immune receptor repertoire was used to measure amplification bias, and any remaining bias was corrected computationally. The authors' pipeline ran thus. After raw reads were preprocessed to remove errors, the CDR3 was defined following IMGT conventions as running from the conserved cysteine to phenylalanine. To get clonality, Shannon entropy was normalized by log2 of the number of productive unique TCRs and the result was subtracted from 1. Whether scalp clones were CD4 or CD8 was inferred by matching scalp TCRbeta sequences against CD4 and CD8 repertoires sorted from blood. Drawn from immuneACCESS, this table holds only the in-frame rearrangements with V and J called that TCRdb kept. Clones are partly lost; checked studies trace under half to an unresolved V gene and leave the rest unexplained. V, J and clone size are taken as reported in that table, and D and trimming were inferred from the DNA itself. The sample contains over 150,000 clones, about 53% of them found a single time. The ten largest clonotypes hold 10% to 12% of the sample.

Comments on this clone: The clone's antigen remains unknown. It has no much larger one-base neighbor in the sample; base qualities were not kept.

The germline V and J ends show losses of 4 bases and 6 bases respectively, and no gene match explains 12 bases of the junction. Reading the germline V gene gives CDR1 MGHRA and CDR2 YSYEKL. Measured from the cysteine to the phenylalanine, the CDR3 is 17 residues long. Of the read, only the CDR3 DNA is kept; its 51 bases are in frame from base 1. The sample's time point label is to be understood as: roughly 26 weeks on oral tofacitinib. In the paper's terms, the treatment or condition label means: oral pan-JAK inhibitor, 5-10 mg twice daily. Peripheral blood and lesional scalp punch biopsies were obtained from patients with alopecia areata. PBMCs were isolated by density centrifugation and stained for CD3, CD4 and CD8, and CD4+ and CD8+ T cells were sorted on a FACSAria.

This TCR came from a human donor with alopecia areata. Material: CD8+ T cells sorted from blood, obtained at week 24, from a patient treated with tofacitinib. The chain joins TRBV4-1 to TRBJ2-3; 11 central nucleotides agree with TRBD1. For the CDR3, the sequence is CASSPMGGQGARDTQYF. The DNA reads TGCGCCAGCAGCCCCATGGGTGGACAGGGGGCAAGGGATACGCAGTATTTT.